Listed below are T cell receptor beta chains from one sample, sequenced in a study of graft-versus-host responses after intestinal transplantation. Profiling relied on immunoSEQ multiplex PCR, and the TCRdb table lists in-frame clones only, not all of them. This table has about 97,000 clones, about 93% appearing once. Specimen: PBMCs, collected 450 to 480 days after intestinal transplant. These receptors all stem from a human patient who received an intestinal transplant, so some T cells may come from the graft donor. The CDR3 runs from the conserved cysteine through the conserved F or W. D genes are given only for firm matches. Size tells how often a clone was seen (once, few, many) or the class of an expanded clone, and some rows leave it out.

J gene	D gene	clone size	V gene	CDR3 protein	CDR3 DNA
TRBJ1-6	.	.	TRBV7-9	CASSQDPRTAINSPLHF	TGTGCCAGCAGCCAGGATCCAAGGACAGCAATTAATTCACCCCTCCACTTT
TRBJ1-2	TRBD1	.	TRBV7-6	CASSLPRQGANYGYTF	TGTGCCAGCAGCTTACCCAGACAGGGAGCTAACTATGGCTACACCTTC
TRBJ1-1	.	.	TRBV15	CATSPRGGTEAFF	TGTGCCACCAGCCCTCGGGGAGGCACTGAAGCTTTCTTT
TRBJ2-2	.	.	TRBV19	CASTGASGELFF	TGTGCCAGCACGGGTGCGAGCGGGGAGCTGTTTTTT
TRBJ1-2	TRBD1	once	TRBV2	CARADRGPNYGYTF	TGTGCCAGAGCCGACAGGGGGCCTAACTATGGCTACACCTTC
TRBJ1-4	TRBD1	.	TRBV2	CASSASPTGGREKLFF	TGTGCCAGCAGTGCAAGCCCTACAGGGGGTAGAGAAAAACTGTTTTTT
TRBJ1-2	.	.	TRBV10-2	CASSARGGYTF	TGCGCCAGCAGTGCTCGGGGAGGCTACACCTTC
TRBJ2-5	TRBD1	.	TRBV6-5	CASSFGGQGAKTQYF	TGTGCCAGCAGTTTTGGGGGACAGGGGGCGAAGACCCAGTACTTC
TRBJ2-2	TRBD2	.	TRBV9	CASSPRTSSPGELFF	TGTGCCAGCAGCCCTCGGACTAGCAGTCCCGGGGAGCTGTTTTTT
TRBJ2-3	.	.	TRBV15	CATSRDNPDTQYF	TGTGCCACCAGCAGAGATAATCCAGATACGCAGTATTTT
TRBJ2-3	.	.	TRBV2	CASSESTTDWDTQYF	TGCGCCAGCAGTGAGTCCACTACTGATTGGGATACGCAGTATTTT
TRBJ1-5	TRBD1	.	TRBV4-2	CASSQNRGQPQHF	TGTGCCAGCAGCCAAAACAGGGGTCAGCCCCAGCATTTT
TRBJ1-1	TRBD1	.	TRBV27	CASRLQGYTEAFF	TGTGCCAGCAGATTACAGGGGTACACTGAAGCTTTCTTT
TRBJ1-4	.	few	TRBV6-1	CASSEGGGDEKLFF	TGTGCCAGCAGTGAGGGGGGGGGAGATGAAAAACTGTTTTTT
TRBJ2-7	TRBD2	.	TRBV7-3	CASRPKRGDASNSYEQYF	TGTGCCAGCAGACCCAAGCGGGGCGACGCCTCTAACTCCTACGAGCAGTACTTC
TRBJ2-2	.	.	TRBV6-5	CASSSSGELFF	TGTGCCAGCAGTTCCAGCGGAGAGCTGTTTTTT
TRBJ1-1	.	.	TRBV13	CASSPRQNTEAFF	TGTGCCAGCAGCCCGCGACAGAACACTGAAGCTTTCTTT
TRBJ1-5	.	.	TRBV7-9	CASSHNPPGYNQPQHF	TGTGCCAGCAGCCATAATCCCCCAGGTTACAATCAGCCCCAGCATTTT
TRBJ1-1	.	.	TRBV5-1	CASSADWVNTEAFF	TGCGCCAGCAGCGCGGACTGGGTGAACACTGAAGCTTTCTTT
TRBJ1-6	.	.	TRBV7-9	CASSFRRGGSPLHF	TGTGCCAGCAGCTTCCGCAGGGGAGGGTCACCCCTCCACTTT
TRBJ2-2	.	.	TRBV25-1	CASTTGQYTGELFF	TGTGCCAGCACCACAGGACAGTACACCGGGGAGCTGTTTTTT
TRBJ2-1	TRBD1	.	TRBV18	CASSPRDRAYNEQFF	TGTGCCAGCTCACCCCGGGACAGGGCCTACAATGAGCAGTTCTTC
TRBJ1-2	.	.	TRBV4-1	CASSQVGTANYGYTF	TGCGCCAGCAGCCAAGTTGGGACGGCTAACTATGGCTACACCTTC
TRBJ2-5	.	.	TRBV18	CASSPFMGEETQYF	TGTGCCAGCTCACCATTTATGGGGGAAGAGACCCAGTACTTC
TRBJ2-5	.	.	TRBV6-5	CASSDALWVETQYF	TGTGCCAGCAGTGATGCGTTGTGGGTAGAGACCCAGTACTTC
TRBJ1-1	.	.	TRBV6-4	CASSQGGDTEAFF	TGTGCCAGCAGTCAAGGGGGGGACACTGAAGCTTTCTTT
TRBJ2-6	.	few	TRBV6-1	CASSDNSGANVLTF	TGTGCCAGCAGTGACAACTCTGGGGCCAACGTCCTGACTTTC
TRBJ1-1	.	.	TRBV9	CASSLLARSTEAFF	TGTGCCAGCAGCCTGTTGGCTCGGAGTACTGAAGCTTTCTTT
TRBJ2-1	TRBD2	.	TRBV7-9	CASSPPGLAGASSYNEQFF	TGTGCCAGCAGCCCCCCAGGACTAGCGGGGGCCAGCTCCTACAATGAGCAGTTCTTC
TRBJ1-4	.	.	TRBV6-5	CAGSRNRGEKLFF	TGTGCCGGTAGTCGAAATCGTGGTGAAAAACTGTTTTTT
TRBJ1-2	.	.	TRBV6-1	CASLQGEWYGYTF	TGTGCCAGCTTACAGGGAGAGTGGTATGGCTACACCTTC
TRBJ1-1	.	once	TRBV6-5	CASSYSRGWNTEAFF	TGTGCCAGCAGTTACTCCAGGGGATGGAACACTGAAGCTTTCTTT
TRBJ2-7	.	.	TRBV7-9	CASSPRDTDYEQYF	TGTGCCAGCAGCCCCCGGGACACGGACTACGAGCAGTACTTC
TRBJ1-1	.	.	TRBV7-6	CASSLAARSEAFF	TGTGCCAGCAGCTTAGCGGCAAGGAGTGAAGCTTTCTTT
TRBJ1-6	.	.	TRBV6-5	CASSWWNNSPLHF	TGTGCCAGCAGCTGGTGGAATAATTCACCCCTCCACTTT
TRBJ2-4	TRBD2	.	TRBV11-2	CASSLIAGRTRAKNIQYF	TGTGCCAGCAGCCTCATTGCCGGGAGGACTCGAGCCAAAAACATTCAGTACTTC
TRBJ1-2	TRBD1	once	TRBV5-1	CASSLRQGEDYGYTF	TGCGCCAGCAGCCTAAGACAGGGTGAGGACTATGGCTACACCTTC
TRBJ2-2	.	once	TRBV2	CASQLQGVSGELFF	TGTGCCAGCCAGCTCCAAGGGGTTTCCGGGGAGCTGTTTTTT
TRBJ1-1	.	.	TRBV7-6	CASSLEGVVNTEAFF	TGTGCCAGCAGCTTAGAGGGGGTCGTGAACACTGAAGCTTTCTTT
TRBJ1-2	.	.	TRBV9	CASSVAVSANYGYTF	TGTGCCAGCAGCGTAGCGGTGTCAGCTAACTATGGCTACACCTTC
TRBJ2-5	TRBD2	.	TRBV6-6	CASSLPGGSGETQYF	TGTGCCAGCAGCCTCCCGGGGGGATCGGGGGAGACCCAGTACTTC
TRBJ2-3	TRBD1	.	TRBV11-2	CASSVDRADTQYF	TGTGCCAGCAGCGTGGACAGGGCAGATACGCAGTATTTT
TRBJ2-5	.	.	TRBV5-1	CASRSGQSQETQYF	TGCGCCAGCAGGAGTGGCCAAAGCCAAGAGACCCAGTACTTC
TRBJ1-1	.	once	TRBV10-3	CAIRGEGWLSTEAFF	TGTGCCATCAGGGGGGAGGGTTGGTTGAGCACTGAAGCTTTCTTT
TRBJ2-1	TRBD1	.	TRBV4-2	CASSQGLGTAYNEQFF	TGTGCCAGCAGCCAGGGCCTCGGGACAGCATACAATGAGCAGTTCTTC
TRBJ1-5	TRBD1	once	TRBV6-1	CASRRGQNYNQPQHF	TGTGCCAGCAGGAGGGGACAGAACTACAATCAGCCCCAGCATTTT
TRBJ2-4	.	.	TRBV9	CASSVAPMVASNIQYF	TGTGCCAGCAGCGTAGCCCCGATGGTGGCATCGAACATTCAGTACTTC
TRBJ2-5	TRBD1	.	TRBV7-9	CASRWTGPWETQYF	TGTGCCAGCAGGTGGACAGGGCCTTGGGAGACCCAGTACTTC
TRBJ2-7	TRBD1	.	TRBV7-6	CASGLTGDISAEQYF	TGTGCCAGCGGTTTGACAGGGGATATCTCCGCCGAGCAGTACTTC
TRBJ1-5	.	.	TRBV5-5	CASSFQGVGQPQHF	TGTGCCAGCAGCTTTCAGGGTGTGGGTCAGCCCCAGCATTTT
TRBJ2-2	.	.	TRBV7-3	CASSQRLVSNTGELFF	TGTGCCAGCAGCCAACGGCTAGTCTCGAACACCGGGGAGCTGTTTTTT
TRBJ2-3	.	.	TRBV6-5	CASTMGPNTDTQYF	TGTGCCAGCACCATGGGACCAAACACAGATACGCAGTATTTT
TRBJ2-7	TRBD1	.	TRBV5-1	CASSYGTGGYEQYF	TGCGCCAGCAGCTACGGGACAGGGGGATACGAGCAGTACTTC
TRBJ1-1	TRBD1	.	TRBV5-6	CASSFWDRVNTEAFF	TGTGCCAGCAGCTTTTGGGACAGGGTGAACACTGAAGCTTTCTTT
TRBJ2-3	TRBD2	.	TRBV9	CASSASGGAVGADTQYF	TGTGCCAGCAGCGCCAGCGGGGGGGCCGTCGGTGCAGATACGCAGTATTTT
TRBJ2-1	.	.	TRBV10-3	CAISDSGYEQFF	TGTGCCATCAGTGACTCGGGCTATGAGCAGTTCTTC
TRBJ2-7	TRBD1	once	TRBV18	CASSPRDRGSYEQYF	TGTGCCAGCTCACCCCGGGACAGGGGGAGCTACGAGCAGTACTTC
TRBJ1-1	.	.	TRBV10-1	CASSEGGSNTEAFF	TGCGCCAGCAGTGAAGGGGGAAGTAACACTGAAGCTTTCTTT
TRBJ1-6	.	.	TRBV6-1	CASGSSVSYNSPLHF	TGTGCCAGCGGGTCTTCAGTCTCCTATAATTCACCCCTCCACTTT